One and the same sample provided the 28 T cell receptor beta chains below, sequenced in a study of T cells in Graves' hyperthyroidism and ophthalmopathy. Amplified regions were TCR beta CDR3 sequences from RNA transcripts. Initially, a first-round RT-PCR of the TCR CDR3 employed the HTBI primer set. A single record per CDR3 protein comes from TCRdb applying MiXCR to the multiplex PCR reads. The sample lists over 250,000 distinct CDR3 sequences, 25% to 30% occurring once. Sequenced: blood. Every receptor here comes from a man aged 35 to 55 with Graves' hyperthyroidism that later progressed to Graves' ophthalmopathy.

This clonotype was detected ten times or more. The V call is TRBV5-1, the J call TRBJ2-5; 8 nucleotides agree with TRBD1. V lost 6 bases and J lost 2; bases outside the gene matches: 12. The CDR3 has 16 amino acids. In germline, CDR1 is SGHRS, CDR2 YFSETQ. The CDR3 region is CASTRLGQGGQETQYF. Here the CDR3 DNA reads TGCGCCAGCACCCGACTCGGACAGGGCGGACAAGAGACCCAGTACTTC.

The CDR3 DNA reads as TGTGCCAGCAGCTTAGACCCAGGGTCCACATACGAGCAGTACTTC. It specifies CASSLDPGSTYEQYF. The chain couples TRBV11-3 to TRBJ2-7; a weak D match, TRBD1 (5 bases). With 0 bases removed from V and 4 bases from J, the gap between germline ends came to 13 bases. The CDR3 totals 15 residues. CDR1 and CDR2 from the germline V gene are SGHNT and YENEEA. Full variable domain (remainder filled in from reference TRBV11-3 and TRBJ2-7): EAGVVQSPRYKIIEKKQPVAFWCNPISGHNTLYWYLQNLGQGPELLIRYENEEAVDDSQLPKDRFSAERLKGVDSTLKIQPAELGDSAVYLCASSLDPGSTYEQYFGPGTRLTVT.

This clonotype was detected many times. The chain joins TRBV24-1 to TRBJ2-2, with a tentative D call TRBD2 (5 bases). Trimming cost V 0 bases and J 6 bases, with 13 bases left between them. The V gene's germline CDR1 is KGHDR and CDR2 SFDVKD. The CDR3 is 16 amino acids. The chain's CDR3 is CATSDLGTSAAGELFF. DNA for the CDR3: TGTGCCACCAGTGATTTGGGAACTAGTGCGGCCGGGGAGCTGTTTTTT.

This clonotype was seen ten or more times. The rearrangement uses TRBV28 and TRBJ2-7; 7 nucleotides agree with TRBD2. The CDR3 length is 14 residues. Germline assignment: CDR1 MDHEN and CDR2 SYDVKM. With 2 bases clipped from V and 7 bases from J, the junction kept 8 bases outside the gene matches. DNA for the CDR3: TGTGCCAGCAGTTTACGGGGCGGGAGTCGGGAGCAGTACTTC. It specifies CASSLRGGSREQYF.

This chain uses TRBV6-2 or TRBV6-3 with TRBJ2-5; 8 positions agree with TRBD2. CDR3 size: 14 residues. Trimming cost V 6 bases and J 0 bases; bases outside gene matches: 3. Germline CDR1 is MNHEY and CDR2 is SVGEGT. CDR3 amino acids: CASSTSGNQETQYF. The CDR3 nucleotides read TGTGCCAGCAGCACTAGCGGCAACCAAGAGACCCAGTACTTC.

As to this clonotype: Possible read error: a much larger clone is one base away. The chain uses TRBV5-1 and TRBJ1-6; weak D call: TRBD1 (5 bases). Trimming stripped 0 bases from V and 11 bases from J, with 18 bases between. Germline V gives CDR1 SGHRS, CDR2 YFSETQ. The CDR3 is made up of 16 amino acids. The CDR3 loop is CASSLDRQGPDPPLHF. In nucleotides, the CDR3 is TGCGCCAGCAGCTTGGATAGGCAGGGACCGGATCCACCCCTCCACTTT.

This chain uses TRBV6-4 with TRBJ2-7; 8 positions match TRBD1. The J segment lost 4 bases and the V segment lost 4 bases, leaving 15 bases of the junction unmatched. Germline-derived CDR1 and CDR2 are MRHNA and SNTAGT. The CDR3 contains 17 residues. The chain's CDR3 is CASSASPPGQAYYEQYF. The DNA for the CDR3 is TGTGCCAGCAGTGCCTCTCCCCCGGGACAGGCTTATTACGAGCAGTACTTC.

This clonotype occurred once. The chain links TRBV12-3 or TRBV12-4 to TRBJ2-4, with 7 bases identical to TRBD1. The CDR3 loop spans 15 amino acids. V lost 6 bases to trimming and J lost 3 bases; unmatched junction nucleotides: 8. This CDR3 is CASSLRTGSKNIQYF. The DNA of the CDR3 is TGTGCCAGCAGCCTCCGGACAGGTAGCAAAAACATTCAGTACTTC.

The rearrangement uses TRBV11-2 and TRBJ2-7; no clear D gene. V lost 3 bases and J 1 base, leaving 10 bases between the germline ends. Germline V gene lookup returns CDR1 SGHAT and CDR2 FQNNGV. CDR3 length equals 14 residues. Written as DNA, the CDR3 is TGTGCCAGCAGCTTCGCCCAGGCGTCCTACGAGCAGTACTTC. Its protein product is CASSFAQASYEQYF. The full variable domain, with the rest looked up from reference TRBV11-2 and TRBJ2-7, is EAGVAQSPRYKIIEKRQSVAFWCNPISGHATLYWYQQILGQGPKLLIQFQNNGVVDDSQLPKDRFSAERLKGVDSTLKIQPAKLEDSAVYLCASSFAQASYEQYFGPGTRLTVT.

This clonotype was picked up many times. The chain is built from TRBV19 and TRBJ2-7; D uncertain. The V end lost 5 bases, the J end lost 4 bases, and 18 bases lay between the germline ends. CDR1 LNHDA and CDR2 SQIVND come from the germline V gene (reference sequence). CDR3 length: 15 residues. This chain's CDR3 is CASSPGPRSFYEQYF. CDR3 bases: TGTGCCAGTAGTCCCGGACCAAGAAGTTTTTACGAGCAGTACTTC.

CDR3 DNA: TGTGCCAGCAGTTTCCGCGGGACAGGGAACGAGCAGTACTTC. Translated, it gives CASSFRGTGNEQYF. This rearrangement joins TRBV28 to TRBJ2-7; 9 nucleotides align to TRBD1. CDR1 is MDHEN, CDR2 SYDVKM, per germline. This CDR3 spans 14 amino acids. The trim removed 3 bases at V and 5 bases at J, leaving 5 bases unmatched. The full variable domain, with the rest looked up from reference TRBV28 and TRBJ2-7, is DVKVTQSSRYLVKRTGEKVFLECVQDMDHENMFWYRQDPGLGLRLIYFSYDVKMKEKGDIPEGYSVSREKKERFSLILESASTNQTSMYLCASSFRGTGNEQYFGPGTRLTVT.

The chain joins TRBV30 to TRBJ2-2; D unclear. The CDR3 length is 14 residues. Per the germline V gene, CDR1 is GTSNPN and CDR2 is SVGIG (reference sequence). Deletions cut 1 base from V and 1 base from J, with 7 bases between. CDR3 DNA: TGTGCCTGGAGTGGGCAGCTGAACACCGGGGAGCTGTTTTTT. It codes for CAWSGQLNTGELFF.

This clonotype was seen at least ten times. The V call is TRBV30, the J call TRBJ2-7, with D unresolved. The germline V gene has CDR1 GTSNPN and CDR2 SVGIG (reference sequence). CDR3 size: 15 residues. Deletions cut 0 bases from V and 4 bases from J, with 16 bases between. The CDR3 region has the DNA TGTGCCTGGAGTGTCAATTGGCCGAAGGATTACGAGCAGTACTTC. It is translated as CAWSVNWPKDYEQYF.

There are many counts of this clonotype. This chain connects TRBV15 to TRBJ1-1, with D maybe TRBD1 (6 bases). In germline, CDR1 is LNHNV, CDR2 YYDKDF (reference sequence). The germline V and J ends were trimmed by 5 bases and 3 bases, with 10 bases remaining between them. There are 13 residues in the CDR3. Here the CDR3 DNA reads TGTGCCACCAGCTGGGGACACGACACTGAAGCTTTCTTT. The encoded protein is CATSWGHDTEAFF.

This clonotype was recorded only once. The chain combines TRBV29-1 with TRBJ2-7; tentative D call: TRBD1 (5 bases). V was shortened by 2 bases and J by 2 bases, with 13 bases between the two germline ends. This CDR3 spans 14 amino acids. The germline V gene encodes CDR1 SQVTM and CDR2 ANQGSEA. CDR3 nucleotides: TGCAGCGTTGAACAAACAGGCTCACCCTACGAGCAGTACTTC. This encodes CSVEQTGSPYEQYF.

The table lists this clonotype with many counts. V usage is TRBV7-9 and J usage is TRBJ1-2; TRBD1 might be the D (6 bases). The CDR3 contains 14 residues. The V and J ends lost 5 bases and 2 bases respectively, with 12 bases between them. Germline-derived CDR1 and CDR2 are SEHNR and FQNEAQ (reference sequence). The CDR3 sequence is CASSPIGQNYGYTF. CDR3 nucleotides: TGTGCCAGCAGCCCAATCGGACAGAACTATGGCTACACCTTC.

This clonotype appeared many times. The rearrangement joins TRBV5-1 to TRBJ2-1, with 9 bases identical to TRBD2. This CDR3 is built from 16 residues. V trimming: 3 bases; J trimming: 4 bases; junction bases outside the gene matches: 8. The germline gives CDR1 SGHRS, CDR2 YFSETQ. CDR3 region: CASSWILAGEYNEQFF. CDR3 in DNA: TGCGCCAGCAGCTGGATATTAGCGGGAGAGTACAATGAGCAGTTCTTC. Based on the CDR3 plus reference TRBV5-1 and TRBJ2-1, the full variable domain is KAGVTQTPRYLIKTRGQQVTLSCSPISGHRSVSWYQQTPGQGLQFLFEYFSETQRNKGNFPGRFSGRQFSNSRSEMNVSTLELGDSALYLCASSWILAGEYNEQFFGPGTRLTVL.

This clonotype was seen ten or more times. The chain uses TRBV6-5 and TRBJ1-2, with 7 bases identical to TRBD1. Germline values: CDR1 MNHEY, CDR2 SVGAGI. The CDR3 spans 12 residues. Losses at the gene ends were 8 bases for V and 8 bases for J; bases not matched to a gene: 8. This chain's CDR3 is CASEGQVDGYTF. The CDR3, as DNA: TGTGCCAGCGAAGGACAGGTCGACGGCTACACCTTC.

The chain couples TRBV6-2 or TRBV6-3 to TRBJ2-5, with D possibly matching TRBD2 (5 bases). The germline V gene encodes CDR1 MNHEY and CDR2 SVGEGT. Trimming took off 0 bases at V and 7 bases at J, with 9 bases between the two ends. CDR3 length equals 13 residues. DNA of the CDR3: TGTGCCAGCAGTTACTCGGACTCAGGGACCCAGTACTTC. Its translation: CASSYSDSGTQYF.

This clonotype was seen a few times. Here the CDR3 DNA reads TGCAGTGCCGGGTATCGGACAGGGGTCGATCAGCCCCAGCATTTT. It translates to CSAGYRTGVDQPQHF. V usage is TRBV20-1 and J usage is TRBJ1-5; 9 nucleotides line up with TRBD1. Germline V CDR1 and CDR2: DFQATT, SNEGSKA (reference sequence). CDR3 length equals 15 residues. V lost 6 bases to trimming and J lost 5 bases; unmatched junction nucleotides: 11.

As for this clonotype: A much larger clone is a single base away; this may be a read error. The rearrangement joins TRBV20-1 to TRBJ1-5; 11 bases fit TRBD1. This CDR3 has 16 residues. CDR1 is DFQATT, CDR2 SNEGSKA, per germline (reference sequence). The CDR3 region is CSAGEGQGALNQPQHF. The CDR3 DNA reads as TGCAGTGCTGGAGAAGGACAGGGGGCCCTTAATCAGCCCCAGCATTTT.

This clonotype turned up a few times. This chain joins TRBV3-1 and TRBJ1-3; D perhaps matches TRBD1 (6 bases). The CDR3 loop spans 15 amino acids. Germline V CDR1 and CDR2: LGHDT, YNNKEL (reference sequence). The germline V and J ends were trimmed by 1 base and 4 bases, with 11 bases remaining between them. The CDR3 region is CASSQGTGSGNTIYF. As DNA, the CDR3 is TGTGCCAGCAGCCAAGGAACAGGGTCCGGAAACACCATATATTTT.

This clonotype was seen repeatedly, ten times or more. The chain carries TRBV6-5 and TRBJ1-1; D not certain. V lost 8 bases and J 1 base, leaving 14 bases between the germline ends. The CDR3 sequence is 14 residues long. CDR1 is MNHEY, CDR2 SVGAGI, per germline. CDR3 protein: CASELNGENTEAFF. The DNA of the CDR3 is TGTGCCAGCGAGTTGAACGGAGAGAACACTGAAGCTTTCTTT.

At least ten counts were recorded for this clonotype. J is TRBJ1-2 and V is TRBV28; the match to TRBD1 covers 7 bases. The CDR3 covers 13 residues. Germline V gives CDR1 MDHEN, CDR2 SYDVKM. The V segment lost 6 bases and the J segment 6 bases; nucleotides outside the gene matches: 7. CDR3 nucleotide sequence: TGTGCCAGCAGATCGGGACAGCTTCATGGCTACACCTTC. It specifies CASRSGQLHGYTF.

The V and J genes are TRBV6-1 and TRBJ2-7, with a possible D match to TRBD2 (5 bases). The germline V gene has CDR1 MNHNS and CDR2 SASEGT. This CDR3 contains 15 residues. Trimming removed 1 base at V and 2 bases at J, with 12 bases between. In nucleotides, the CDR3 is TGTGCCAGCAGTGAAGGAAGCGGAGGTACCTACGAGCAGTACTTC. Residues: CASSEGSGGTYEQYF.

The chain is built from TRBV28 and TRBJ1-2, with D maybe TRBD1 (6 bases). CDR1 MDHEN and CDR2 SYDVKM come from the germline V gene. V was clipped by 7 bases and J by 3 bases, with 15 bases between them. The CDR3 has 14 residues. The CDR3 nucleotides are TGTGCCAGCATGCAGGGGAGTTTTGACTATGGCTACACCTTC. This codes for CASMQGSFDYGYTF.

At least ten counts were recorded for this clonotype. This chain joins TRBV4-2 and TRBJ2-7, with D unresolved. Germline lookup yields CDR1 LGHNA and CDR2 YNFKEQ. Trimming cost V 0 bases and J 3 bases, with 3 bases left between them. CDR3 length equals 12 residues. CDR3 protein: CASSQEDYEQYF. Here the CDR3 DNA reads TGTGCCAGCAGCCAAGAGGACTACGAGCAGTACTTC.

This clonotype was observed at least ten times. This chain links TRBV12-3 or TRBV12-4 with TRBJ1-1; possible D gene TRBD1, 6 bases. Trimming took 5 bases from V and 6 from J, leaving 19 bases between them. The CDR3 extends over 15 amino acids. CDR3: CASSPRIRGDSEAFF. DNA for the CDR3: TGTGCCAGCAGTCCCAGGATAAGGGGGGATTCTGAAGCTTTCTTT.